This TCR beta chain derives from a study of T-cell memory formation after mild COVID-19. Whole-study findings and limits: Clones contracting day 15 to 85 were balanced CD4/CD8; later expanders leaned CD4+. Researchers report contracting CD4+ clones mostly in CM and EM, with CD8+ clones in EMRA. Cross-reactive memory seemingly joined, as some responding clones were found in pre-infection memory.

CDR1 and CDR2 from the germline V gene are SGDLS and YYNGEE. Germline trimming cut 4 bases from V and 5 bases from J; bases unmatched to any gene: 6. CDR3 length: 14 amino acids. This clonotype was seen more than once but under ten times. Its matching antigen is unknown. Constant-segment primers served in 5'RACE that generated TCR alpha and TCR beta cDNA libraries bearing sample barcodes and UMIs. MiXCR, run by TCRdb on the 5' RACE reads, gives a single entry per CDR3 protein. The data show 120,000 or so distinct CDR3 sequences, with about 6.5% seen just once and approximately 2.1% held by the top ten.

V and J are TRBV9 and TRBJ2-3; the match to TRBD2 covers 8 bases. Sequenced: PBMCs or a T cell subset sorted from them (not recorded which). The source of this sequence is an adult woman who had mild COVID-19 (a few samples of this study predate the infection). Cell type and time point are not known. CDR3 bases: TGTGCCAGCAGCAGGAGCGGGGGCAAAGATACGCAGTATTTT. Amino acid sequence: CASSRSGGKDTQYF.